The clone carrying this T cell receptor beta chain was counted between two and nine times. The sample belongs to a study of T-cell reconstitution after alpha-beta-depleted transplantation in children. Library preparation (for TCRbeta) was performed with unique molecular identifiers. Via MiXCR, TCRdb re-called the PCR reads, giving one row per CDR3 protein. The sample carries around 400,000 distinct CDR3 sequences, about a fifth recorded once. The V and J ends lost 5 bases and 4 bases, in that order; junction bases with no gene match: 6. The CDR3 is made up of 16 amino acids. Sequences were derived from PBMCs from the stem cell graft donor, sampled from the stem cell graft. The clonotype was recovered from a human donor who donated a stem cell graft to a child with acute myeloid leukemia. V and J are TRBV12-3 or TRBV12-4 and TRBJ2-2, with 11 bases identical to TRBD1. The CDR3 loop is CASSTRGTGGTGELFF. In DNA, the CDR3 is TGTGCCAGCAGTACTCGAGGGACAGGGGGCACCGGGGAGCTGTTTTTT.